A single sample gave rise to the 9 T cell receptor beta chains below, sequenced in a study of neurological immune-mediated disorders. Via MiXCR, TCRdb re-called the 5' RACE reads, giving one row per CDR3 protein. The data contain 71,000 or so distinct CDR3 sequences, roughly 4.7% of them seen just once; the ten biggest clones take up less than 2.5%. The sequenced sample consisted of PBMCs. Source of these receptors: a woman in her twenties or thirties with multiple sclerosis.

The table lists this clonotype with many counts. The rearrangement links TRBV20-1 to TRBJ2-3, with TRBD2 matching 8 bases. This CDR3 spans 14 amino acids. The germline V gene has CDR1 DFQATT and CDR2 SNEGSKA (reference sequence). The junction had 17 bases not matched to a gene; V was cut back by 6 bases and J by 12 bases. Here the CDR3 reads CSARTPGLAKVQYF. Here the CDR3 DNA reads TGCAGTGCCAGGACACCTGGACTAGCCAAGGTTCAGTATTTT.

The sample holds many counts of this clonotype. The chain uses TRBV20-1 and TRBJ2-3, with D tentatively TRBD1 or TRBD2 (6 bases each). V lost 5 bases and J lost 1, with 19 bases in between. The germline gives CDR1 DFQATT, CDR2 SNEGSKA (reference sequence). The length of the CDR3 is 16 residues. This CDR3 is CSAETSGEGGTDTQYF. The CDR3 nucleotides read TGCAGTGCTGAGACGTCGGGAGAGGGGGGCACAGATACGCAGTATTTT.

This clonotype was counted many times. This chain uses TRBV5-1 with TRBJ2-1; D not resolved. CDR1 and CDR2 (germline): SGHRS, YFSETQ. This CDR3 is built from 15 residues. The ends were cut back, 4 bases at V and 7 bases at J, with 18 bases in the middle. For the CDR3, the DNA is TGCGCCAGCAGCCGCATACAGAGCTCCGGGAATGAGCAGTTCTTC. Translation gives CASSRIQSSGNEQFF.

This clonotype was counted many times. The gene calls are TRBV7-8 and TRBJ2-5, with D unclear. Trimming cost V 7 bases and J 0 bases, with 9 bases left between them. In germline, CDR1 is SGHVS, CDR2 FQNEAQ. This CDR3 is built from 13 residues. The CDR3 DNA is TGTGCCAGCAACGAAGAGTACCAAGAGACCCAGTACTTC. Its protein product is CASNEEYQETQYF. Together with reference TRBV7-8 and TRBJ2-5, the CDR3 gives the full variable domain: GAGVSQSPRYKVAKRGQDVALRCDPISGHVSLFWYQQALGQGPEFLTYFQNEAQLDKSGLPSDRFFAERPEGSVSTLKIQRTQQEDSAVYLCASNEEYQETQYFGPGTRLLVL.

Judged by abundance, this clonotype is medium-sized. J is TRBJ2-1 and V is TRBV12-3 or TRBV12-4; no reliable D call. V shed 3 bases and J shed 8 bases, with 11 bases lying between them. The CDR3 is 13 residues long. The CDR3 sequence is CASSFTEVHEQFF. Here the CDR3 DNA reads TGTGCCAGCAGTTTCACAGAGGTACATGAGCAGTTCTTC.

A note on this clonotype: An end of the junction does not agree with germline; a read error may underlie this. The V and J genes are TRBV12-3 or TRBV12-4 and TRBJ1-5; weak D call: TRBD1 (5 bases). The CDR3 runs 15 residues. The CDR3 spells CASSPKQGKNKTQNF. For the CDR3, the DNA is TGTGCCAGCAGTCCCAAGCAGGGAAAAAATAAGACCCAGAATTTT.

This clonotype was recorded at least ten times. This sequence joins TRBV28 and TRBJ1-2; the D gene is possibly TRBD1 (5 bases). The CDR3 contains 15 residues. Germline V gene sequence: CDR1 MDHEN, CDR2 SYDVKM. The V and J ends lost 3 bases and 7 bases respectively, with 18 bases between them. CDR3: CASSFLSGFWAGYTF. For the CDR3, the DNA is TGTGCCAGCAGTTTTCTTTCAGGGTTTTGGGCTGGCTACACCTTC.

The chain is built from TRBV18 and TRBJ2-2; possibly TRBD1 for D (5 bases). This CDR3 has 16 amino acids. V shed 1 base and J shed 0 bases, with 9 bases lying between them. The germline V gene has CDR1 KGHSH and CDR2 LQKENI. The CDR3 loop reads CASSPRTGPNTGELFF. The CDR3, as DNA: TGTGCCAGCTCACCACGTACAGGCCCGAACACCGGGGAGCTGTTTTTT.

Many counts were recorded for this clonotype. The chain has TRBV20-1 and TRBJ2-7; D perhaps matches TRBD1 (6 bases). CDR1 and CDR2 from the germline V gene are DFQATT and SNEGSKA (reference sequence). With 3 bases removed from V and 6 bases from J, the gap between germline ends came to 15 bases. The CDR3 extends over 13 amino acids. The CDR3 DNA sequence: TGCAGTGCTAGCCGACAGGTTCCTGTCGAGCAGTACTTC. It codes for CSASRQVPVEQYF.